The sequence of this T cell receptor (beta chain) was determined in a study of blood T cell repertoires in COVID-19. The germline gives CDR1 LNHDA, CDR2 SQIVND (reference sequence). With 6 bases clipped from V and 7 bases from J, the junction kept 9 bases outside the gene matches. CDR3 length equals 15 residues. Assay used: immunoSEQ multiplex PCR; TCRdb lists only in-frame clones, some missing. Of about 40,000 clones listed, 88% are singletons. This receptor was identified in a woman in her 70s with acute or convalescent COVID-19. The chain has TRBV19 and TRBJ1-6, with 7 bases identical to TRBD1. The sequenced sample was peripheral blood. The CDR3 DNA reads as TGTGCCAGTAGGGAACCGGGACAGAAGAATTCACCCCTCCACTTT. Its protein is CASREPGQKNSPLHF.